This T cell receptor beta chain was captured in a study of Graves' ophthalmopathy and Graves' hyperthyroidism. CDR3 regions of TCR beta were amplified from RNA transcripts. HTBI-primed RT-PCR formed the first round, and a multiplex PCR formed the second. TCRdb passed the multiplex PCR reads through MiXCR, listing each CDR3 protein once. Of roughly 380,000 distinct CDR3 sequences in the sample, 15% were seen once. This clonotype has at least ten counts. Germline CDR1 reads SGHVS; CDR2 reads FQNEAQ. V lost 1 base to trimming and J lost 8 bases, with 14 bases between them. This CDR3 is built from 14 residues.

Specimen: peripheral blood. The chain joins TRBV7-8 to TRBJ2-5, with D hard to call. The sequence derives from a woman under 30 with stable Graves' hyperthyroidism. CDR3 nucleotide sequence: TGTGCCAGCAGCTTAGGTCCGTCCCGCGGAACCCAGTACTTC. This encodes CASSLGPSRGTQYF. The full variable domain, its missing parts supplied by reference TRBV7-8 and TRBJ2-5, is GAGVSQSPRYKVAKRGQDVALRCDPISGHVSLFWYQQALGQGPEFLTYFQNEAQLDKSGLPSDRFFAERPEGSVSTLKIQRTQQEDSAVYLCASSLGPSRGTQYFGPGTRLLVL.